The 14 T cell receptor beta chains in this list originate from one sample, sequenced in a study of human T cells and chemical hapten exposure. The time point is: patch test 3, about 24 weeks after DPC sensitization. Regarding treatment: therapeutic diphenylcyclopropenone sensitization with weekly scalp DPC. One entry per CDR3 protein results from TCRdb running MiXCR on the RACE reads. The sample records about 64,000 distinct CDR3 sequences, about 10% being singletons. The sample in question was whole blood, obtained in connection with sensitization to the hapten diphenylcyclopropenone (DPC). Source of these receptors: a woman in her thirties with alopecia areata. Some clones in this sample may be carry-over from other donors' samples.

This clonotype has more than one count but fewer than ten. V usage is TRBV29-1 and J usage is TRBJ1-6; no definite D call. This CDR3 is 13 amino acids long. With 6 bases removed from V and 7 bases from J, the gap between germline ends came to 13 bases. Per germline, CDR1 SQVTM and CDR2 ANQGSEA. The CDR3 region is CSVADTQNSPLHF. The DNA for the CDR3 is TGCAGCGTCGCCGACACCCAGAATTCACCCCTCCACTTT.

The chain combines TRBV7-2 with TRBJ2-5, with D perhaps matching TRBD2 (6 bases). The germline gives CDR1 SGHTA, CDR2 FQGNSA. Trimming removed 1 base from V and 2 bases from J, with 11 bases in between. The CDR3 consists of 15 residues. The CDR3 is CASSLEGLEQETQYF. The CDR3 nucleotides are TGTGCCAGCAGCTTAGAGGGACTGGAACAAGAGACCCAGTACTTC.

This sequence joins TRBV18 and TRBJ1-1, with unresolved D. CDR3 length: 13 residues. The ends were cut back, 0 bases at V and 5 bases at J, with 7 bases in the middle. Germline values: CDR1 KGHSH, CDR2 LQKENI. CDR3 bases: TGTGCCAGCTCACCACCAGGATGGACTGAAGCTTTCTTT. Translating gives CASSPPGWTEAFF.

This clonotype was seen a few times. J is TRBJ1-1 and V is TRBV27, with a possible D match to TRBD1 (5 bases). Germline V gene data show CDR1 as MNHEY and CDR2 as SMNVEV (reference sequence). CDR3 length equals 14 residues. Trimming took 6 bases from V and 3 from J, leaving 14 bases between them. The CDR3 DNA is TGTGCCAGCAGGATCGGACGAGGGGACACTGAAGCTTTCTTT. It specifies CASRIGRGDTEAFF.

There are many counts of this clonotype. V is TRBV29-1 and J is TRBJ2-1; D not certain. The CDR3 extends over 11 amino acids. CDR1 SQVTM and CDR2 ANQGSEA come from the germline V gene. V lost 3 bases and J lost 5, with 5 bases in between. CDR3 nucleotides: TGCAGCGTTGACCAGAACAATGAGCAGTTCTTC. Residues: CSVDQNNEQFF.

The genes are TRBV28 and TRBJ2-7; no definite D call. Germline lookup yields CDR1 MDHEN and CDR2 SYDVKM. CDR3 length: 12 amino acids. Trimming removed 3 bases from V and 6 bases from J, with 9 bases in between. CDR3: CASSFLLGEQYF. The CDR3 DNA reads as TGTGCCAGCAGTTTTCTACTGGGCGAGCAGTACTTC.

Turning to this clonotype: A clone one base away is much larger, so this may be a read error. V is TRBV5-1 and J is TRBJ1-2; D might be TRBD1 (5 bases). V dropped 9 bases and J dropped 1 base, with 19 bases sitting between them. The CDR3 extends over 15 amino acids. Germline CDR1 reads SGHRS; CDR2 reads YFSETQ. The CDR3 loop reads CANRGGTANNYGYTF. The CDR3 DNA reads TGCGCCAATCGAGGCGGGACGGCTAATAACTATGGCTACACCTTC. Full variable domain (missing parts from reference TRBV5-1 and TRBJ1-2): KAGVTQTPRYLIKTRGQQVTLSCSPISGHRSVSWYQQTPGQGLQFLFEYFSETQRNKGNFPGRFSGRQFSNSRSEMNVSTLELGDSALYLCANRGGTANNYGYTFGSGTRLTVV.

This clonotype was counted ten times or more. The genes are TRBV28 and TRBJ2-3; D unclear. Trimming pared 7 bases from V and 3 bases from J, leaving 14 bases between. The CDR3 length is 14 residues. The V gene's germline CDR1 is MDHEN and CDR2 SYDVKM. The CDR3 region is CASIRATATDTQYF. CDR3 bases: TGTGCCAGCATAAGGGCTACAGCGACAGATACGCAGTATTTT. Variable domain in full (rest from reference TRBV28 and TRBJ2-3): DVKVTQSSRYLVKRTGEKVFLECVQDMDHENMFWYRQDPGLGLRLIYFSYDVKMKEKGDIPEGYSVSREKKERFSLILESASTNQTSMYLCASIRATATDTQYFGPGTRLTVL.

This clonotype was picked up many times. This chain links TRBV12-3 or TRBV12-4 with TRBJ1-3; D gene uncertain. There are 13 residues in the CDR3. Trimming left V 6 bases short and J 7 bases short, with 13 bases between. CDR3 loop: CASRVRAHNTIYF. The CDR3 coding sequence is TGTGCCAGCAGAGTGAGAGCCCATAACACCATATATTTT.

The chain uses TRBV7-3 and TRBJ2-3; D is possibly TRBD2 (5 bases). V dropped 2 bases and J dropped 2 bases, with 11 bases sitting between them. Per germline, CDR1 SGHTA and CDR2 FQGTGA. This CDR3 comprises 15 residues. Written as DNA, the CDR3 is TGTGCCAGCAGCTTATACCCGGGAATCACAGATACGCAGTATTTT. Amino acids: CASSLYPGITDTQYF.

In its sample, this clonotype was seen many times. V gene TRBV20-1 combines with J gene TRBJ1-1; D unresolved. CDR1 DFQATT and CDR2 SNEGSKA come from the germline V gene (reference sequence). This CDR3 has 13 residues. V lost 4 bases, J lost 6 bases, and 15 bases lay in between. The CDR3, as DNA: TGCAGTGCTATTGTGAGGGAGAAGGCTGAAGCTTTCTTT. Protein sequence: CSAIVREKAEAFF.

This clonotype was recorded at least ten times. The rearrangement joins TRBV5-5 to TRBJ1-5, with TRBD1 matching 7 bases. Trimming removed 1 base from V and 6 bases from J; junction bases left unmatched: 4. The CDR3 totals 14 residues. Germline V gene sequence: CDR1 SGHKS, CDR2 YYEKEE (reference sequence). The CDR3 loop reads CASSLTGASQPQHF. CDR3 DNA sequence: TGTGCCAGCAGCTTGACAGGGGCGAGTCAGCCCCAGCATTTT.

This clonotype showed up many times. The chain combines TRBV27 with TRBJ2-4; D not resolved. Germline CDR1 and CDR2: MNHEY and SMNVEV (reference sequence). With 6 bases removed from V and 8 bases from J, the gap between germline ends came to 8 bases. CDR3 length equals 11 residues. The CDR3 bases are TGTGCCAGCAGGGTCGGTTACATTCAGTACTTC. This encodes CASRVGYIQYF.

This clonotype was observed many times. CDR3 residues: CASGATGTKAFF. CDR3 bases: TGTGCTAGTGGTGCGACCGGGACTAAAGCTTTCTTT. The gene calls are TRBV12-5 and TRBJ1-1; D is perhaps TRBD1 (5 bases). Trimming shortened V by 5 bases and J by 9 bases, and 13 bases separated the two germline ends. Germline CDR1 and CDR2: LGHNT and FRNRAP. The CDR3 consists of 12 residues.